The present T cell receptor (beta chain) was sequenced within a study of blood T cell repertoires in COVID-19. Looking at the study overall: Samples of COVID-19 (acute and convalescent) were obtained from the United States, Italy and Spain. PBMCs, B-cell-depleted T cells, or T cells were the source of the cDNA or gDNA that made up the material.

Source study methods: Amplification of reference gene primers provided the estimated nucleated cell counts. Assay: immunoSEQ multiplex PCR; the TCRdb copy retains only in-frame clones and omits some. The V and J calls and clone size come from that table; D and trimming were worked out from the DNA. The sample includes about 170,000 clones, around 88% of them seen just once. Germline CDR1 and CDR2: MNHEY and SMNVEV (reference sequence). Unmatched junction bases numbered 8, after V lost 8 bases and J lost 6 bases. CDR3 length: 15 amino acids. The clonotype comes from a woman aged 70-85 years who had recovered from COVID-19. V and J are TRBV27 and TRBJ2-4; TRBD2 matches 12 bases. Sequencing was performed on peripheral blood. CDR3 loop: CASGQGLAGPNIQYF. For the CDR3, the DNA is TGTGCCAGCGGACAAGGACTAGCGGGGCCAAACATTCAGTACTTC.